This TCR beta chain stems from a study of cytomegalovirus exposure and HLA in healthy donors. As for the study in general: In an early release, HLA-typed donors contributed 90 million or so unique TCR sequences.

In the PCR, 60 Vbeta and 13 Jbeta primers were used. Repertoires were generated with immunoSEQ multiplex PCR, while TCRdb's copy carries only in-frame clones and drops some. This table has fewer than 130,000 clones, around 88% appearing once. CDR1 is SGHDN, CDR2 FVKESK, per germline. The CDR3 covers 16 residues. The ends were cut back, 0 bases at V and 5 bases at J, with 17 bases in the middle. Findings and limits, study-wide: In an earlier analysis, productive rearrangement rates for most beta V segments clustered near 87% or 30%. In a later analysis, TCR association rates varied by HLA locus: DRB1 most, HLA-C fewest.

Note on this clone: Its cognate antigen is unknown.

What was sequenced was PBMCs. This chain uses TRBV14 with TRBJ2-7, with a possible D match to TRBD2 (5 bases). This clonotype was sampled from a man aged 35-49 years in good health and CMV-seronegative. The CDR3 DNA reads as TGTGCCAGCAGCCAAGAGGCGGGCCTTAAAGGGAACGAGCAGTACTTC. Its translation is CASSQEAGLKGNEQYF.